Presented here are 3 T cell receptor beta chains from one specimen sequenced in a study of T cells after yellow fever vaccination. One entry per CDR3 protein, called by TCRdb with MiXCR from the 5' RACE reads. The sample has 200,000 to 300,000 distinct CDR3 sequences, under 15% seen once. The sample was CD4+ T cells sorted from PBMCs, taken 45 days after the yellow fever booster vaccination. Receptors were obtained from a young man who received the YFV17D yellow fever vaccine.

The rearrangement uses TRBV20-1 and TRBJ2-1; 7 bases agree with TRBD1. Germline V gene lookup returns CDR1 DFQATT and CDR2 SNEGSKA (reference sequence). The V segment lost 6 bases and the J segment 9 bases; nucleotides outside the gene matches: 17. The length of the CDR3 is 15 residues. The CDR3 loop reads CSAGGGTVVSGEQFF. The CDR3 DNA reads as TGCAGTGCAGGGGGTGGGACAGTGGTATCTGGTGAGCAGTTCTTC.

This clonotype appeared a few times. CDR3 protein: CASSLPQVTGELFF. The CDR3 coding sequence is TGTGCCAGCAGCCTTCCCCAGGTCACCGGGGAGCTGTTTTTT. The chain has TRBV5-6 and TRBJ2-2; D not certain. CDR1 is SGHDT, CDR2 YYEEEE, per germline. V lost 4 bases and J 4 bases, leaving 11 bases between the germline ends. The CDR3 is 14 residues long.

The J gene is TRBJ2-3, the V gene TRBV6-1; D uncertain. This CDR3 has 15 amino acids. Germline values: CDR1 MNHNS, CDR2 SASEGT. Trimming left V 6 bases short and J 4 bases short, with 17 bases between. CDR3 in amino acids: CASSPNPRWADTQYF. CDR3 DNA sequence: TGTGCCAGCAGCCCGAACCCCCGATGGGCAGATACGCAGTATTTT.